These 29 T cell receptor beta chains originate from one sample sequenced in a study of cytomegalovirus exposure and HLA in healthy donors. PCR was performed using 60 Vbeta and 13 Jbeta primers. Libraries were prepared by immunoSEQ multiplex PCR; TCRdb keeps only in-frame clonotypes and omits some of them. Of tens of thousands of clones listed, approximately 80% are singletons. The sequenced sample was PBMCs. These receptors came from a man between 25 and 39 years old in good health and CMV-seropositive.

CDR3: CASSWRQGKGSYEQYF. CDR3 bases: TGTGCCAGCAGCTGGAGACAGGGGAAAGGCTCCTACGAGCAGTACTTC. This chain joins TRBV28 and TRBJ2-7; TRBD1 matches at 8 bases. Trimming cost V 6 bases and J 0 bases; bases outside gene matches: 10. This CDR3 contains 16 residues. Germline assignment: CDR1 MDHEN and CDR2 SYDVKM.

This chain connects TRBV6-1 to TRBJ2-7; D remains ambiguous. V gave up 0 bases and J gave up 3 bases, with 9 bases separating them. The CDR3 is made up of 14 amino acids. Germline-derived CDR1 and CDR2 are MNHNS and SASEGT. This CDR3 is CASSEASNSYEQYF. The DNA of the CDR3 is TGTGCCAGCAGTGAAGCTTCGAACAGCTACGAGCAGTACTTC.

The rearrangement links TRBV14 to TRBJ1-4; TRBD1 agrees at 8 bases. Germline V gives CDR1 SGHDN, CDR2 FVKESK. The trim removed 2 bases at V and 3 bases at J, leaving 5 bases unmatched. The CDR3 is made up of 16 amino acids. The CDR3 nucleotides are TGTGCCAGCAGCCAATCCATGACAGGGGCTAATGAAAAACTGTTTTTT. Encoded protein: CASSQSMTGANEKLFF.

CDR3 sequence: CASSLDTYGYTF. The CDR3 DNA reads TGTGCCAGCAGCTTGGACACCTATGGCTACACCTTC. The gene calls are TRBV28 and TRBJ1-2; a weak D match, TRBD1 (5 bases). Per germline, CDR1 MDHEN and CDR2 SYDVKM. The CDR3 consists of 12 residues. With 6 bases removed from V and 4 bases from J, the gap between germline ends came to 9 bases.

The V and J genes are TRBV11-3 and TRBJ2-5; 12 nucleotides align to TRBD1. The CDR3 is made up of 17 amino acids. Germline V gene sequence: CDR1 SGHNT, CDR2 YENEEA. V was pared by 10 bases and J by 1 base, with 13 bases of the junction left unmatched. CDR3 nucleotides: TGTGCCAAAGGGACAGGGGGCCGCCGGGAATCCCAAGAGACCCAGTACTTC. This encodes CAKGTGGRRESQETQYF.

This clone occurred once. The chain uses TRBV5-1 and TRBJ2-1; D remains ambiguous. Per the germline V gene, CDR1 is SGHRS and CDR2 is YFSETQ. The CDR3 length is 12 residues. The V and J ends lost 4 bases and 8 bases respectively, with 10 bases between them. CDR3 DNA: TGCGCCAGCAGCCCCTCCCTCCATGAGCAGTTCTTC. Amino acid sequence: CASSPSLHEQFF.

V usage is TRBV7-9 and J usage is TRBJ2-5; the D gene is possibly TRBD2 (6 bases). The CDR3 runs 13 residues. The germline gives CDR1 SEHNR, CDR2 FQNEAQ (reference sequence). Trimming shortened V by 4 bases and J by 5 bases, and 11 bases separated the two germline ends. The CDR3 here is CASSSGRGETQYF. The CDR3 nucleotides read TGTGCCAGCAGCTCAGGTCGGGGGGAGACCCAGTACTTC.

This chain connects TRBV18 to TRBJ2-1; the match to TRBD2 covers 14 bases. J lost 0 bases, V lost 3 bases, and 4 bases had no gene match. The CDR3 consists of 18 residues. Germline V lookup: CDR1 KGHSH, CDR2 LQKENI. For the CDR3, the DNA is TGTGCCAGCTCACCTGGGACTAGCGGGGGCTCCTCCTACAATGAGCAGTTCTTC. Translating it yields CASSPGTSGGSSYNEQFF.

The genes are TRBV20-1 and TRBJ2-1, with D possibly matching TRBD1 (6 bases). V lost 5 bases and J 12 bases, leaving 14 bases between the germline ends. This CDR3 contains 11 residues. Germline CDR1 is DFQATT and CDR2 is SNEGSKA (reference sequence). CDR3 nucleotide sequence: TGCAGTGCTGCCCTCGGACAGCTGCAGTTCTTC. Translation: CSAALGQLQFF.

There are a few counts of this clone. V usage is TRBV28 and J usage is TRBJ1-1, with TRBD1 matching over 7 bases. This CDR3 has 14 residues. The V and J ends lost 5 bases and 2 bases, in that order; junction bases with no gene match: 5. Germline V gene lookup returns CDR1 MDHEN and CDR2 SYDVKM. The CDR3 region is CASSPWDSNTEAFF. For the CDR3, the DNA is TGTGCCAGCAGTCCCTGGGACAGCAACACTGAAGCTTTCTTT.

The chain carries TRBV18 and TRBJ2-1; 7 bases line up with TRBD2. Looked up from germline, CDR1 is KGHSH and CDR2 is LQKENI. The CDR3 sequence is 16 residues long. The V gene end was trimmed by 0 bases and the J gene end by 7 bases; junction bases not matched to a gene: 9. CDR3: CASSPPGASGGNEQFF. CDR3 coding DNA: TGTGCCAGCTCACCACCTGGGGCTAGCGGAGGGAATGAGCAGTTCTTC.

The chain couples TRBV19 to TRBJ2-5; 7 positions agree with TRBD1. The CDR3 runs 12 residues. Germline-derived CDR1 and CDR2 are LNHDA and SQIVND (reference sequence). After removal of 7 bases from V and 4 bases from J, the junction contained 3 bases not matched to a gene. CDR3 sequence reads: CASNNRGETQYF. CDR3 in DNA: TGTGCCAGTAACAACAGGGGAGAGACCCAGTACTTC.

This clone was seen a single time. Sequence at one end of the junction differs from germline and may be a read error. The chain couples TRBV7-9 to TRBJ2-5; perhaps TRBD2 as D (6 bases). Germline loops: CDR1 SEHNR, CDR2 FQNEAQ (reference sequence). This CDR3 comprises 12 residues. Here the CDR3 DNA reads TGTTCCAGCTCCGATGGAGGGCAGACCCAGTACTTC. It translates to CSSSDGGQTQYF.

The chain carries TRBV19 and TRBJ1-2; TRBD1 aligns across 7 bases. CDR3 size: 14 residues. Germline CDR1 and CDR2: LNHDA and SQIVND (reference sequence). The V segment lost 1 base and the J segment 2 bases; nucleotides outside the gene matches: 1. The CDR3 DNA reads TGTGCCAGTAGTATAGGGGACAGAAACTATGGCTACACCTTC. This encodes CASSIGDRNYGYTF.

This chain links TRBV19 with TRBJ1-1, with TRBD1 as a possible D gene (5 bases). The CDR3 has 12 residues. V was clipped by 9 bases and J by 4 bases, with 12 bases between them. Per germline, CDR1 LNHDA and CDR2 SQIVND (reference sequence). Here the CDR3 reads CASNWGGTEAFF. Here the CDR3 DNA reads TGTGCCAGCAACTGGGGGGGCACTGAAGCTTTCTTT.

The J gene is TRBJ2-3, the V gene TRBV19; D may be TRBD2 (6 bases). This CDR3 comprises 14 residues. Germline V gene data show CDR1 as LNHDA and CDR2 as SQIVND (reference sequence). The V end lost 1 base, the J end lost 4 bases, and 9 bases lay between the germline ends. The CDR3 reads CASSIAGAADTQYF. CDR3 in DNA: TGTGCCAGTAGTATAGCGGGAGCTGCAGATACGCAGTATTTT.

The V and J genes are TRBV28 and TRBJ2-5, with TRBD2 matching 8 bases. The closer fit of TRBJ2-7 to the DNA end suggests the J call may be wrong. The CDR3 is 16 residues long. Germline V gives CDR1 MDHEN, CDR2 SYDVKM. The CDR3 DNA follows: TGTGCCAGCAGTACTTTAGCGGGAACCCATTCCTACGAGCAGTACTTC. This encodes CASSTLAGTHSYEQYF.

The CDR3 reads CAWSNGLAGGPRQIGYEQYF. In nucleotides, the CDR3 is TGTGCCTGGAGTAATGGACTAGCGGGAGGGCCTCGGCAAATCGGCTACGAGCAGTACTTC. This chain uses TRBV30 with TRBJ2-7, with 15 bases identical to TRBD2. Per germline, CDR1 GTSNPN and CDR2 SVGIG (reference sequence). Trimming cost V 2 bases and J 3 bases; bases outside gene matches: 17. The CDR3 runs to 20 residues.

V and J are TRBV9 and TRBJ2-7; D possibly corresponds to TRBD2 (7 bases). The CDR3 length is 16 residues. The V end lost 0 bases, the J end lost 2 bases, and 15 bases lay between the germline ends. The germline gives CDR1 SGDLS, CDR2 YYNGEE. The CDR3 DNA reads as TGTGCCAGCAGCGTAGGACGCGGGGGCCTAACCTACGAGCAGTACTTC. Translated, it gives CASSVGRGGLTYEQYF. Full variable domain (remainder filled in from reference TRBV9 and TRBJ2-7): DSGVTQTPKHLITATGQRVTLRCSPRSGDLSVYWYQQSLDQGLQFLIQYYNGEERAKGNILERFSAQQFPDLHSELNLSSLELGDSALYFCASSVGRGGLTYEQYFGPGTRLTVT.

The V call is TRBV7-9, the J call TRBJ2-3, with D possibly TRBD1 on 6 matching bases. This CDR3 region has 15 residues. Per the germline V gene, CDR1 is SEHNR and CDR2 is FQNEAQ (reference sequence). Deletions cut 5 bases from V and 2 bases from J, with 14 bases between. CDR3 sequence reads: CASSPMTGTTDTQYF. For the CDR3, the DNA is TGTGCCAGCAGCCCAATGACAGGAACCACAGATACGCAGTATTTT.

This clone was seen only once. The CDR3 reads CASSLRDSLETQYF. The CDR3 DNA reads as TGCGCCAGCAGCCTCCGGGACAGCCTTGAGACCCAGTACTTC. The chain is built from TRBV5-1 and TRBJ2-5, with TRBD1 matching 7 bases. Germline values: CDR1 SGHRS, CDR2 YFSETQ. The CDR3 sequence is 14 residues long. Trimming cost V 4 bases and J 5 bases; bases outside gene matches: 8.

This clone has more than one count but fewer than ten. V and J are TRBV5-5 and TRBJ1-1; TRBD1 aligns across 8 bases. The CDR3 totals 14 residues. Germline assignment: CDR1 SGHKS and CDR2 YYEKEE (reference sequence). Germline trimming cut 4 bases from V and 3 bases from J; bases unmatched to any gene: 5. The CDR3 bases are TGTGCCAGCAGCGTAGACAGGGGATACACTGAAGCTTTCTTT. It encodes CASSVDRGYTEAFF.

This chain joins TRBV18 and TRBJ1-5, with D tentatively TRBD1 (5 bases). Germline values: CDR1 KGHSH, CDR2 LQKENI. Trimming took off 6 bases at V and 6 bases at J, with 15 bases between the two ends. The CDR3 spans 14 residues. The CDR3 sequence: CASSLSGDGQPQHF. The CDR3 region has the DNA TGTGCCAGCTCCCTATCGGGGGATGGTCAGCCCCAGCATTTT. The full variable domain, with the rest looked up from reference TRBV18 and TRBJ1-5, is NAGVMQNPRHLVRRRGQEARLRCSPMKGHSHVYWYRQLPEEGLKFMVYLQKENIIDESGMPKERFSAEFPKEGPSILRIQQVVRGDSAAYFCASSLSGDGQPQHFGDGTRLSIL.

The CDR3, as DNA: TGTGCCTCGAGGGGGCTAGAAACTGAAGCTTTCTTT. Amino acid sequence: CASRGLETEAFF. The chain links TRBV9 to TRBJ1-1; 7 bases are a match to TRBD1. Trimming at V came to 10 bases and at J to 5 bases, leaving 8 bases not matched to a gene. Germline CDR1 is SGDLS and CDR2 is YYNGEE. This CDR3 spans 12 amino acids.

J is TRBJ2-3 and V is TRBV19; 10 bases are shared with TRBD2. V dropped 3 bases and J dropped 0; count of bases not matched to a gene: 9. This CDR3 contains 18 residues. The germline gives CDR1 LNHDA, CDR2 SQIVND (reference sequence). In DNA, the CDR3 is TGTGCCAGTAGTATTGGGACTAGCGAGAGAGTTAGCACAGATACGCAGTATTTT. This codes for CASSIGTSERVSTDTQYF.

The rearrangement links TRBV5-1 to TRBJ1-3; possible D gene TRBD1, 5 bases. The germline gives CDR1 SGHRS, CDR2 YFSETQ. CDR3 size: 15 residues. V was clipped by 3 bases and J by 1 base, with 11 bases between them. The CDR3 spells CASSSTAQSGNTIYF. CDR3 nucleotides: TGCGCCAGCAGCTCGACAGCACAATCTGGAAACACCATATATTTT.

The rearrangement links TRBV7-2 to TRBJ2-1; 9 nucleotides align to TRBD1. Germline V gene lookup returns CDR1 SGHTA and CDR2 FQGNSA. The CDR3 contains 14 residues. Trimming removed 3 bases from V and 8 bases from J; junction bases left unmatched: 5. In nucleotides, the CDR3 is TGTGCCAGCAGCTTTGGACAGGGGTTAGATGAGCAGTTCTTC. Translated, it gives CASSFGQGLDEQFF.

V is TRBV11-2 and J is TRBJ2-7; D perhaps matches TRBD2 (5 bases). CDR3 length: 14 amino acids. The germline V gene has CDR1 SGHAT and CDR2 FQNNGV. The V gene lost 1 base and the J gene lost 2 bases, with 9 bases spanning the gap. This chain's CDR3 is CASSLGTGPYEQYF. CDR3 DNA: TGTGCCAGCAGCTTAGGGACTGGTCCCTACGAGCAGTACTTC.

This sequence joins TRBV28 and TRBJ1-1; D possibly corresponds to TRBD1 (5 bases). Germline V CDR1 and CDR2: MDHEN, SYDVKM. CDR3 length: 17 amino acids. V lost 5 bases and J lost 2, with 21 bases in between. Here the CDR3 reads CASSTLALRVLNTEAFF. The CDR3 region has the DNA TGTGCCAGCAGTACCCTGGCCCTCAGGGTTTTAAACACTGAAGCTTTCTTT.